The 19 T cell receptor beta chains below were found in one sample sequenced in a study of T cell repertoires in cytomegalovirus infection. TCRdb passed the reads through MiXCR, listing each CDR3 protein once. The sample lists about 740,000 distinct CDR3 sequences, 35% occurring once. Input material: PBMCs. Receptors were obtained from a human donor in good health (CMV status not recorded). Some clones in this sample may be carry-over from other donors' samples.

Note on this clonotype: The conserved phenylalanine or tryptophan normally closing the CDR3 is absent here, so this likely arose from a read error. The chain recombines TRBV7-2 with TRBJ2-1; possible D gene TRBD2, 7 bases. Deletions cut 5 bases from V and 10 bases from J, with 21 bases between. The CDR3 extends over 15 amino acids. Germline CDR1 and CDR2: SGHTA and FQGNSA. Written as DNA, the CDR3 is TGTGCCAGCAGCCAGGGGCGGGCTAGCGGAAAGGAGCAGTTCTTA. It encodes CASSQGRASGKEQFL.

The chain is built from TRBV13 and TRBJ2-3; possibly TRBD2 for D (7 bases). CDR1 is PRHDT and CDR2 is FYEKMQ in the germline V gene (reference sequence). The V gene lost 1 base and the J gene lost 4 bases, with 12 bases spanning the gap. The CDR3 is made up of 15 amino acids. Here the CDR3 DNA reads TGTGCCAGCAGCTTAGTGGGGGGGCTCTCAGATACGCAGTATTTT. Protein product: CASSLVGGLSDTQYF.

The chain uses TRBV6-8 and TRBJ2-5, with D perhaps matching TRBD2 (6 bases). In germline, CDR1 is MNHGY, CDR2 SAAAGT. Trimming left V 6 bases short and J 5 bases short, with 19 bases between. This CDR3 has 15 amino acids. The CDR3 reads CASRGLAGGEETQYF. CDR3 bases: TGTGCCAGCAGGGGGTTAGCAGGAGGGGAGGAGACCCAGTACTTC.

This clonotype was seen a few times. The chain employs TRBV7-8 and TRBJ2-5; D may be TRBD1 (6 bases). There are 16 residues in the CDR3. Germline CDR1 is SGHVS and CDR2 is FQNEAQ. V shed 0 bases and J shed 5 bases, with 16 bases lying between them. Here the CDR3 DNA reads TGTGCCAGCAGCTTAGCGCCCCAGGGGCCGGGGGAGACCCAGTACTTC. This sequence encodes CASSLAPQGPGETQYF.

This clonotype was observed a few times. The chain couples TRBV3-1 to TRBJ1-1, with a possible D match to TRBD1 (6 bases). Trimming shortened V by 1 base and J by 4 bases, and 16 bases separated the two germline ends. The CDR3 totals 16 residues. Per the germline V gene, CDR1 is LGHDT and CDR2 is YNNKEL (reference sequence). This CDR3 is CASSQAAGGLATEAFF. The CDR3 DNA reads as TGTGCCAGCAGCCAAGCCGCGGGGGGCTTAGCCACTGAAGCTTTCTTT.

The chain recombines TRBV11-2 with TRBJ1-2, with D uncertain. CDR1 is SGHAT and CDR2 is FQNNGV in the germline V gene. The V gene lost 5 bases and the J gene lost 4 bases, with 20 bases spanning the gap. The CDR3 has 16 residues. CDR3: CASSPQTLKLGYGYTF. The CDR3, as DNA: TGTGCCAGCAGCCCTCAGACACTAAAGTTAGGCTATGGCTACACCTTC. The full variable domain, with the rest looked up from reference TRBV11-2 and TRBJ1-2, is EAGVAQSPRYKIIEKRQSVAFWCNPISGHATLYWYQQILGQGPKLLIQFQNNGVVDDSQLPKDRFSAERLKGVDSTLKIQPAKLEDSAVYLCASSPQTLKLGYGYTFGSGTRLTVV.

The chain employs TRBV28 and TRBJ1-5; D perhaps matches TRBD1 (5 bases). The CDR3 sequence is 15 residues long. Trimming removed 7 bases from V and 4 bases from J, with 17 bases in between. Per germline, CDR1 MDHEN and CDR2 SYDVKM. The CDR3 bases are TGTGCCAGCACCAAGACAGTGTTACCAAATCAGCCCCAGCATTTT. Amino acid sequence: CASTKTVLPNQPQHF.

V is TRBV27 and J is TRBJ2-7, with D maybe TRBD1 (5 bases). Trimming took off 0 bases at V and 2 bases at J, with 11 bases between the two ends. The germline V gene encodes CDR1 MNHEY and CDR2 SMNVEV (reference sequence). The CDR3 consists of 15 residues. CDR3 protein: CASSLSLGHTYEQYF. CDR3 DNA sequence: TGTGCCAGCAGTTTATCGTTGGGGCATACCTACGAGCAGTACTTC.

To note about this clonotype: The CDR3 does not end in the conserved phenylalanine or tryptophan, so this is likely a read error. The CDR3 DNA follows: TGTGCCAGCAGGGTAGGACAGGAGCAGTTCTCC. Its translation: CASRVGQEQFS. The chain combines TRBV6-6 with TRBJ2-1, with a weak D call TRBD1 (6 bases). Trimming cost V 6 bases and J 10 bases, with 10 bases left between them. This CDR3 is 11 amino acids long. Germline V gene data show CDR1 as MNHNY and CDR2 as SVGAGI (reference sequence).

This clonotype turned up a few times. J is TRBJ2-6 and V is TRBV6-6, with D uncertain. Trimming removed 8 bases at V and 1 base at J, with 9 bases between. This CDR3 comprises 14 residues. The germline gives CDR1 MNHNY, CDR2 SVGAGI (reference sequence). The CDR3 coding sequence is TGTGCCAGCGGACGTAATTCTGGGGCCAACGTCCTGACTTTC. Residues: CASGRNSGANVLTF.

The J gene is TRBJ1-2, the V gene TRBV6-1, with TRBD1 identical over 7 bases. Germline V gene lookup returns CDR1 MNHNS and CDR2 SASEGT. The length of the CDR3 is 13 residues. Losses at the gene ends were 9 bases for V and 5 bases for J; bases not matched to a gene: 9. This CDR3 reads CASTNGGQYGYTF. DNA for the CDR3: TGTGCCAGTACCAACGGGGGACAGTATGGCTACACCTTC.

DNA for the CDR3: TGTGCCAGCAGCCCGACAGGGGAAGGAAACTATGGCTACACCTTC. It yields the protein CASSPTGEGNYGYTF. V usage is TRBV7-6 and J usage is TRBJ1-2; 8 nucleotides agree with TRBD1. CDR1 and CDR2 (germline): SGHVS, FNYEAQ. Trimming at V came to 5 bases and at J to 2 bases, leaving 7 bases not matched to a gene. The CDR3 consists of 15 residues.

This clonotype was observed a handful of times. V and J are TRBV6-1 and TRBJ1-5; TRBD1 is a possible D gene (5 bases). This CDR3 comprises 15 residues. Looked up from germline, CDR1 is MNHNS and CDR2 is SASEGT. Trimming removed 6 bases at V and 3 bases at J, with 15 bases between. Here the CDR3 reads CASRTVGGNNQPQHF. As DNA, the CDR3 is TGTGCCAGCAGAACGGTCGGGGGGAACAATCAGCCCCAGCATTTT.

The chain links TRBV5-6 to TRBJ2-2; no clear D. Trimming pared 6 bases from V and 3 bases from J, leaving 15 bases between. CDR1 and CDR2 from the germline V gene are SGHDT and YYEEEE. The CDR3 runs to 15 residues. DNA of the CDR3: TGTGCCAGCATTTTGATGGGGTCCCACACCGGGGAGCTGTTTTTT. It codes for CASILMGSHTGELFF.

A remark on this clonotype: The junction departs from the called germline gene at one end, perhaps through a read error. The CDR3 sequence is CASSQDHGAPQHF. The CDR3 coding sequence is TGTGCCAGCAGCCAAGATCACGGGGCTCCCCAGCATTTT. The rearrangement uses TRBV4-1 and TRBJ1-5; D possibly corresponds to TRBD1 (5 bases). CDR3 length: 13 amino acids. CDR1 is MGHRA, CDR2 YSYEKL, per germline.

This clonotype was seen more than once but under ten times. V and J are TRBV6-1 and TRBJ1-1; perhaps TRBD1 as D (6 bases). The CDR3 runs 13 residues. V lost 7 bases and J 5 bases, leaving 14 bases between the germline ends. Germline values: CDR1 MNHNS, CDR2 SASEGT. The chain's CDR3 is CASISQGRTEAFF. CDR3 coding DNA: TGTGCCAGCATCTCACAGGGACGGACTGAAGCTTTCTTT.

This clonotype came up a few times. The rearrangement joins TRBV5-6 to TRBJ2-4; D is possibly TRBD2 (5 bases). Per the germline V gene, CDR1 is SGHDT and CDR2 is YYEEEE. The CDR3 extends over 17 amino acids. Trimming removed 4 bases at V and 3 bases at J, with 20 bases between. The CDR3 loop is CASSPRTPLGGKNIQYF. The CDR3 DNA sequence: TGTGCCAGCAGCCCGAGGACCCCCCTTGGAGGCAAAAACATTCAGTACTTC.

The CDR3 nucleotides are TGCAGTGCTAGAGATTGGTTTACGCAGTATTTT. Its protein is CSARDWFTQYF. The chain carries TRBV20-1 and TRBJ2-3; D gene ambiguous. Trimming left V 0 bases short and J 8 bases short, with 6 bases between. Germline-derived CDR1 and CDR2 are DFQATT and SNEGSKA (reference sequence). This CDR3 has 11 amino acids.

This clonotype was detected many times. CDR3 residues: CASSSSGQVVQPQHF. As DNA, the CDR3 is TGTGCCAGCAGCTCCTCTGGACAGGTAGTTCAGCCCCAGCATTTT. This chain links TRBV7-9 with TRBJ1-5; 7 bases align to TRBD1. The V and J ends lost 4 bases and 6 bases, in that order; junction bases with no gene match: 9. This CDR3 is built from 15 residues. Germline values: CDR1 SEHNR, CDR2 FQNEAQ (reference sequence).